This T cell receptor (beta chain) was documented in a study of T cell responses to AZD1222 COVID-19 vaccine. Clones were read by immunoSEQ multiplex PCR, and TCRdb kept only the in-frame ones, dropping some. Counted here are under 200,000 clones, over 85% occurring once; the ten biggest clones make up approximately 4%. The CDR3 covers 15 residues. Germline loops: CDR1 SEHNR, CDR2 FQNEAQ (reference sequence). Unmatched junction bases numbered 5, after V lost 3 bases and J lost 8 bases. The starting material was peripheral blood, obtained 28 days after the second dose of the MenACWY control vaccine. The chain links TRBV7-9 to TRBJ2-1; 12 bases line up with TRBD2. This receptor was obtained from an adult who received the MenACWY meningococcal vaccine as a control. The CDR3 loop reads CASSFRTSGNDEQFF. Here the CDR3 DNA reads TGTGCCAGCAGCTTCAGGACTAGCGGGAATGATGAGCAGTTCTTC.